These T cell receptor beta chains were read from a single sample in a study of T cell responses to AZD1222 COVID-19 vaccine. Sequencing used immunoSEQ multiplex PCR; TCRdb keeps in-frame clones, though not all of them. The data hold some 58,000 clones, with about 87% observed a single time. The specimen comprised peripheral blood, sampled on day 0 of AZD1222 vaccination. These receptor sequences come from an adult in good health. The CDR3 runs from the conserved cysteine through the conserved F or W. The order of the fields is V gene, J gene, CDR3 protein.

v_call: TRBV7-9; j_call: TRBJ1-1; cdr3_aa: CASSRGTDNTEAFF
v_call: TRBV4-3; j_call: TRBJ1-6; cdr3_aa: CASSQGDREGSPLHF
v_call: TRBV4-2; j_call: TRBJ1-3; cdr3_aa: CASSTQGPEGGNTIYF
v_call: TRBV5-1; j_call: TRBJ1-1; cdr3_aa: CASSLGTVTEAFF
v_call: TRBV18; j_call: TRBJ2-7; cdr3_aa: CASSPGVQGLEQYF
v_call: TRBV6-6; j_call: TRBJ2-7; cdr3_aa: CASSYARLYEQYF
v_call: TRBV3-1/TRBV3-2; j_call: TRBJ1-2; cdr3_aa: CASSQETGRNYGYTF
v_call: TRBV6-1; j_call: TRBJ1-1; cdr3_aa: CASSVHRENTEAFF
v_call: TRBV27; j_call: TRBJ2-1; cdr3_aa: CASRAGSSYNEQFF
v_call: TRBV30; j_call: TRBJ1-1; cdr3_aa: CAWLFGTNTEAFF
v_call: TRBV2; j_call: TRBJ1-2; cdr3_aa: CASSRDLMGYTF
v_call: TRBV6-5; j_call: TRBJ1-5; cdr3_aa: CASRQGAVNQPQHF
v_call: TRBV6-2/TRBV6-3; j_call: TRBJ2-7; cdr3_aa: CASSRITGTSRYEQYF
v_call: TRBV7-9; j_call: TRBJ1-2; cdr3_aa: CASSLAGTGNGYTF
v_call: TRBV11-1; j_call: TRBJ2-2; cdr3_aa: CASSPGLGAGELFF
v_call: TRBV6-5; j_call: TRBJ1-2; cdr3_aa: CASSSGGTDYGYTF
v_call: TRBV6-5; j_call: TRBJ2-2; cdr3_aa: CASRASGRNGELFF
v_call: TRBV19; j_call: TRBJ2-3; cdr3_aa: CASSAAVPGTDTQYF
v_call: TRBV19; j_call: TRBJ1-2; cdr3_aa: CASLVTGGYGYTF
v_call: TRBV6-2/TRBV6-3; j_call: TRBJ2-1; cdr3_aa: CASSYSGLHNEQFF
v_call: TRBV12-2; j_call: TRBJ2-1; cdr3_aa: CASRCLAGTYNEQFF
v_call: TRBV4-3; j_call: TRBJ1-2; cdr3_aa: CASSQMTGSSDGYTF
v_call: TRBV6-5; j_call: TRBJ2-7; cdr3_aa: CASGSGSAYEQYF
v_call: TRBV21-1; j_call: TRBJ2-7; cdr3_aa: CASSKDSDSQAYEQYF
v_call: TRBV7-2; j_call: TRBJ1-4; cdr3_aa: CASSPQTGATNEKLFF
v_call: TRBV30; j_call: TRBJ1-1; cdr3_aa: CACLAGSTGGPTEAFF
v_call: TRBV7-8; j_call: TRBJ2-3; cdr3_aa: CASSRDRGDTQYF
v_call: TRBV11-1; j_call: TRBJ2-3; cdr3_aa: CASSFDSGRGADTQYF
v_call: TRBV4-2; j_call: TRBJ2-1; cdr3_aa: CASSQVNEQFF
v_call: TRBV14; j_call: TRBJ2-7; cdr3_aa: CASSRGQGYYEQYF
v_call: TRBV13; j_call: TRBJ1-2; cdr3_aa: CASRTGGRGYGYTF
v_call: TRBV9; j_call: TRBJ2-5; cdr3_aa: CASSVGIGGLETQYF
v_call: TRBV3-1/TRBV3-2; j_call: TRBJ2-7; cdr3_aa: CASSRPGQPRFF
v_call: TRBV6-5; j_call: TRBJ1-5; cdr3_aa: CASRGTGGFNQPQHF
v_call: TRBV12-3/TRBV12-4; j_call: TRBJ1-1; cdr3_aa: CASSRGGFTEAFF
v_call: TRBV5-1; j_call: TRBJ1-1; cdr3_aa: CASSFGQGDTEAFF
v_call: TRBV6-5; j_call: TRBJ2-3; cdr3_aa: CASRPAGTRTDTQYF
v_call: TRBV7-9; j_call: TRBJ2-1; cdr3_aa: CASSLESGLAGLFRSFF
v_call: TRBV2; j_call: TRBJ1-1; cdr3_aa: CASSAGRDTAEAFF
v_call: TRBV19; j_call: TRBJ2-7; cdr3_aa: CASSPDRGGAYEQYF
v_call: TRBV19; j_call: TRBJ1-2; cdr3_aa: CASSIGQGYGYTF
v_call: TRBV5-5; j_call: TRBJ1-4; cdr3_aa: CASSLDGNEKLFF